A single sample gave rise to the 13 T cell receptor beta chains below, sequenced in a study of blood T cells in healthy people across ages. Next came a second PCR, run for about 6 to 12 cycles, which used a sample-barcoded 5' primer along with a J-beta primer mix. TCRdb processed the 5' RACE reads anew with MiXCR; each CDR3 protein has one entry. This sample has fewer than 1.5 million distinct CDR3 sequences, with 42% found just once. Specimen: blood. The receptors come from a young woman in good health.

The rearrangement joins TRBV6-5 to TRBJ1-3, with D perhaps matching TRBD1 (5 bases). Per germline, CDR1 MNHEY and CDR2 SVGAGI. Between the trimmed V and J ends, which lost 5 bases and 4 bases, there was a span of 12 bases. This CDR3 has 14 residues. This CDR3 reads CASSPGRAGNTIYF. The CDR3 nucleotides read TGTGCCAGCAGTCCGGGACGGGCAGGAAACACCATATATTTT.

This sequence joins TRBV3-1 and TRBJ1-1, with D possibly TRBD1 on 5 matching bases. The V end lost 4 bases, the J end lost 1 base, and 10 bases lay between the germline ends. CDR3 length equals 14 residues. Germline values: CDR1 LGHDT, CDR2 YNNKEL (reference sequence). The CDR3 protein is CASSPGVKNTEAFF. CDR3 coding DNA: TGTGCCAGCAGCCCGGGGGTTAAGAACACTGAAGCTTTCTTT.

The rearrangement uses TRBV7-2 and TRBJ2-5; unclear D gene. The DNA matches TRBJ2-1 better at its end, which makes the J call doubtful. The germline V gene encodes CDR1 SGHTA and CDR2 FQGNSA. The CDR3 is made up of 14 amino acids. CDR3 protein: CASSLTMGQETQFF. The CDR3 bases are TGTGCCAGCAGTCTGACGATGGGTCAAGAGACCCAGTTCTTC.

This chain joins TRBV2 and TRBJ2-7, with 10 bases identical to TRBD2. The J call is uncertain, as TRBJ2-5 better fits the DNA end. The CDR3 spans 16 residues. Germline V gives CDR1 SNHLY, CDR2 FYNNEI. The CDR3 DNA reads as TGTGCCAGCAGTGCCCCCCGAGCGGGGGGGCAAGAGACCCAGTACTTC. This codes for CASSAPRAGGQETQYF.

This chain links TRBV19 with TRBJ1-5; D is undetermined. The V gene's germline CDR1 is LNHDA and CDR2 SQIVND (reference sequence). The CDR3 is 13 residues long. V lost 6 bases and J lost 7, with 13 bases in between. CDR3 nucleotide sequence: TGTGCCAGTAGCCAAACCCGTGGACAGCCCCAGCATTTT. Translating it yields CASSQTRGQPQHF.

The CDR3 sequence is CASSYGSAQETQYF. The DNA of the CDR3 is TGTGCCAGCAGCTATGGATCAGCTCAAGAGACCCAGTACTTC. The gene calls are TRBV7-2 and TRBJ2-5; the D is unclear. The germline gives CDR1 SGHTA, CDR2 FQGNSA. The germline V and J ends were trimmed by 4 bases and 2 bases, with 11 bases remaining between them. The CDR3 has 14 residues.

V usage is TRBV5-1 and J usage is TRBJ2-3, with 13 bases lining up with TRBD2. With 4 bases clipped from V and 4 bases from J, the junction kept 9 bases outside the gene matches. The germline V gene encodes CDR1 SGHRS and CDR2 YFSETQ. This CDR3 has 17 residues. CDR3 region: CASSQGGTSGISDTQYF. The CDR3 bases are TGCGCCAGCAGCCAGGGGGGGACTAGCGGGATTTCAGATACGCAGTATTTT.

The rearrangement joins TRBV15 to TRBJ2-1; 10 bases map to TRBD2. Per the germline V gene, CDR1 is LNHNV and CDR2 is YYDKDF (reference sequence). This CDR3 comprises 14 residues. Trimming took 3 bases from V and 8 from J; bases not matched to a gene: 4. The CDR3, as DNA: TGTGCCACCAGCAGGATAGCGGGAGGTCATGAGCAGTTCTTC. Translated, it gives CATSRIAGGHEQFF. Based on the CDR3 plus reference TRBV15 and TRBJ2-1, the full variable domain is DAMVIQNPRYQVTQFGKPVTLSCSQTLNHNVMYWYQQKSSQAPKLLFHYYDKDFNNEADTPDNFQSRRPNTSFCFLDIRSPGLGDTAMYLCATSRIAGGHEQFFGPGTRLTVL.

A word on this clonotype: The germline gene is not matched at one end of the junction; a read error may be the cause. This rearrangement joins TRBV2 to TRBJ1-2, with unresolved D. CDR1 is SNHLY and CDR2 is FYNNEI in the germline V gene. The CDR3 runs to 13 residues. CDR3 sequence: CASSVLGNYGHTF. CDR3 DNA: TGTGCCAGCAGTGTATTGGGGAACTATGGCCACACCTTC.

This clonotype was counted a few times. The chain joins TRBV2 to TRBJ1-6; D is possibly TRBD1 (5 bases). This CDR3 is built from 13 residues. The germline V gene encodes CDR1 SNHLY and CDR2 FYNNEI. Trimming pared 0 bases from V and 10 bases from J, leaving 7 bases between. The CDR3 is CASSEAWDSPLHF. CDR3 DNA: TGTGCCAGCAGTGAAGCGTGGGACTCACCCCTCCACTTT.

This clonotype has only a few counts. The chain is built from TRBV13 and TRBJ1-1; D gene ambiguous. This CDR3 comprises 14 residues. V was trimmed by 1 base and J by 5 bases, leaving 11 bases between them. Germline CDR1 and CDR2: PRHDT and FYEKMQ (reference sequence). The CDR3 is CASSLDVRGTEAFF. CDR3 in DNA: TGTGCCAGCAGCTTAGACGTGAGAGGGACTGAAGCTTTCTTT.

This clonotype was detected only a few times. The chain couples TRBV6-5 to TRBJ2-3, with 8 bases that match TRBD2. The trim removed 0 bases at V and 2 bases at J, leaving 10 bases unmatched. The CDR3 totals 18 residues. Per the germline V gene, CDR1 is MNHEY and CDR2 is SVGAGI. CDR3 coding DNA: TGTGCCAGCAGTTACTCGGTAGCGGGAACTGATAACACAGATACGCAGTATTTT. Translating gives CASSYSVAGTDNTDTQYF.

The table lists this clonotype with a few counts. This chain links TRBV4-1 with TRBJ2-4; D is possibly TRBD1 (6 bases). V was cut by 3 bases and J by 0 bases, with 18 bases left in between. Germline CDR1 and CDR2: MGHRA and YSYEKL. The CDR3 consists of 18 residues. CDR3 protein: CASSHTAQGILAKNIQYF. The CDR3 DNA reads TGCGCCAGCAGCCACACAGCCCAGGGGATCCTAGCCAAAAACATTCAGTACTTC.